The rows below give T cell receptor beta chains drawn from one sample of a study of T cells in Graves' hyperthyroidism and ophthalmopathy. From the multiplex PCR reads, TCRdb called clonotypes with MiXCR, one entry per CDR3 protein. Of a few hundred thousand distinct CDR3 sequences in the sample, approximately 14% were seen once. Sequencing input: blood. These receptors all stem from a woman between 35 and 50 years old with Graves' hyperthyroidism. CDR3s include the opening cysteine and the closing phenylalanine or tryptophan. A D gene is named only where the DNA matches it firmly. Part of the rows lack a size; the others show once, few, many or a class for expanded clones.

.,TRBV20-1,TRBJ1-2,TRBD1,TGCAGTGCTGCCGCCGGGACAGGGGAAGGGTATGGCTACACCTTC,CSAAAGTGEGYGYTF
many,TRBV2,TRBJ1-2,.,TGTGCCAGCAGTGAAGGAGAATATGGCTACACCTTC,CASSEGEYGYTF
many,TRBV2,TRBJ2-5,.,TGTGCCAGCCAGGGTCAAGAGACCCAGTACTTC,CASQGQETQYF
few,TRBV20-1,TRBJ2-1,TRBD2,TGCAGTGCCGTATTGTTCGGGACTAGCTCCTACAATGAGCAGTTCTTC,CSAVLFGTSSYNEQFF
many,TRBV7-9,TRBJ2-7,.,TGTGCCAGCAGCTCGGAATTGGCGGAGGAGTGGGTCTTCTACGAGCAGTACTTC,CASSSELAEEWVFYEQYF
many,TRBV20-1,TRBJ2-1,.,TGCAGTGCTTCAGTGTTCGGTGAGCAGTTCTTC,CSASVFGEQFF
few,TRBV14,TRBJ1-5,.,TGTGCCAGCAGCCAAGGAGGGGACAATCAGCCCCAGCATTTT,CASSQGGDNQPQHF
many,TRBV3-1,TRBJ1-1,.,TGTGCCAGCAGCCAAGAGTGGAACACTGAAGCTTTCTTT,CASSQEWNTEAFF
few,TRBV5-1,TRBJ2-4,TRBD1,TGCGCCAGCAGCCGGAAAACAGGGGGCGAAAACATTCAGTACTTC,CASSRKTGGENIQYF
many,TRBV5-8,TRBJ2-3,TRBD1,TGTGCCAGCAGCCGACAGGGAAGGGGCACAGATACGCAGTATTTT,CASSRQGRGTDTQYF
many,TRBV6-1,TRBJ2-1,.,TGTGCCAGCAGCCCTGGGACAACCTATGACAATGAGCAGTTCTTC,CASSPGTTYDNEQFF
many,TRBV30,TRBJ1-2,.,TGTGCCTGGAGTATCCAACCTCCCGGGGGCTACACCTTC,CAWSIQPPGGYTF
many,TRBV7-9,TRBJ2-1,.,TGTGCCAGCAGCTTAGGACCCTACAATGAGCAGTTCTTC,CASSLGPYNEQFF
few,TRBV19,TRBJ2-1,.,TGTGCCAGTAGTCCGGCCAAGGCAGGGGCAGAGCAGTTCTTC,CASSPAKAGAEQFF
.,TRBV11-2,TRBJ2-1,.,TGTGCCAGCAGCTTAGATGATAGGGAGGGGGCGGGAAGCAATGAGCAGTTCTTC,CASSLDDREGAGSNEQFF
many,TRBV5-1,TRBJ2-3,.,TGCGCCAGCAGCTTGGCCGGGGTTAGCACAGATACGCAGTATTTT,CASSLAGVSTDTQYF
many,TRBV11-2,TRBJ2-7,TRBD2,TGTGCCAGCAGCGTCGGGACTAGCGGAAACTACGAGCAGTACTTC,CASSVGTSGNYEQYF
many,TRBV18,TRBJ2-5,.,TGTGCCAGCTCAGCGGGATTAAAAGAGACCCAGTACTTC,CASSAGLKETQYF
.,TRBV5-1,TRBJ2-7,.,TGTGCCAGCAGCTTGGAGGGCACCCCCTACGAGCAGTACTTC,CASSLEGTPYEQYF
.,TRBV10-3,TRBJ2-5,.,TGTGCCATCAGTGAGCGACAGGCGAAAGAGACCCAGTACTTC,CAISERQAKETQYF
many,TRBV6-5,TRBJ1-1,.,TGTGCCAGCAGTTACTCGATAGGGATGAACACTGAAGCTTTCTTT,CASSYSIGMNTEAFF
many,TRBV28,TRBJ2-7,.,TGTGCCAGCAGTTTCGGCCGACAGAGCTCCTACGAGCAGTACTTC,CASSFGRQSSYEQYF
many,TRBV12-3/TRBV12-4,TRBJ2-1,TRBD2,TGTGCCAGCAGTATCCGGACCGGGGGGGATGAGCAGTTCTTC,CASSIRTGGDEQFF
.,TRBV10-3,TRBJ2-2,.,TGTGCCATCGGGGAAGGGACCCTGGGTCGAGCCGGGGAGCTGTTTTTT,CAIGEGTLGRAGELFF
few,TRBV6-1,TRBJ2-3,.,TGTGCCAGCAGGGTATCAAAATGGACTGCCTCAGATACGCAGTATTTT,CASRVSKWTASDTQYF
few,TRBV7-8,TRBJ1-3,.,TGTGCCAGCAGCTTAGCTGACCCCTTGGTAACAAACACCATATATTTT,CASSLADPLVTNTIYF
few,TRBV20-1,TRBJ2-3,TRBD2,TGCAGTGCTAGGGCCCTCGGGACTAGCGGGAACCTTCCCGCCACAGATACGCAGTATTTT,CSARALGTSGNLPATDTQYF
many,TRBV7-2,TRBJ2-5,TRBD2,TGTGCCAGCAGCTCGCGGAGAAGCGGGGCCCGTGGGGAGACCCAGTACTTC,CASSSRRSGARGETQYF
.,TRBV28,TRBJ2-2,TRBD2,TGTGCCAGCAGTTTTCTGGCGGGGGATAACACCGGGGAGCTGTTTTTT,CASSFLAGDNTGELFF
many,TRBV20-1,TRBJ1-1,.,TGCAGTGCTAGAGAATCAGTACCCATCGAAGCTTTCTTT,CSARESVPIEAFF
many,TRBV20-1,TRBJ2-7,TRBD2,TGCAGTGCTTCCCCTAGCGGGTTCGTGGACGAGCAGTACTTC,CSASPSGFVDEQYF
many,TRBV28,TRBJ2-5,.,TGTGCCAGCAGTCCCGCACGTTTTCAGTACTTC,CASSPARFQYF
many,TRBV28,TRBJ1-2,.,TGTGCCAGCAGTCCCCTTGGGGGGGCAATTGGCTACACCTTC,CASSPLGGAIGYTF
many,TRBV2,TRBJ1-4,TRBD1,TGTGCCAGCAGTCGGACAGGGGGTTCAACTAATGAAAAACTGTTTTTT,CASSRTGGSTNEKLFF
many,TRBV27,TRBJ2-3,.,TGTGCCAGCAGATCCAGGGCAGATACGCAGTATTTT,CASRSRADTQYF
.,TRBV2,TRBJ1-5,TRBD1,TGTGCCAGCAGTGGTTCCCTGGACAGGGCCGGCAATCAGCCCCAGCATTTT,CASSGSLDRAGNQPQHF
many,TRBV29-1,TRBJ2-7,.,TGCAGCGTTGAGGGAGGGGGCGGCTACGAGCAGTACTTC,CSVEGGGGYEQYF
few,TRBV19,TRBJ2-7,TRBD2,TGTGCCAGTAGTATAGATTGGCCTAGCGGGACCTACGAGCAGTACTTC,CASSIDWPSGTYEQYF
.,TRBV28,TRBJ1-5,.,TGTGCCAGCAGTTTTGAGGGGTGGAAGCCCCAGCATTTT,CASSFEGWKPQHF
many,TRBV5-6,TRBJ2-3,TRBD2,TGTGCCAGCAGCCCAGCGGGAGGGTCAGATACGCAGTATTTT,CASSPAGGSDTQYF
.,TRBV19,TRBJ2-1,TRBD1,TGTGCCAGTAGTATCGACAGGGATGTCCATGAGCAGTTCTTC,CASSIDRDVHEQFF
few,TRBV19,TRBJ1-2,.,TGTGCCAGTAGTAGGTTCGATTACTATGGCTACACCTTC,CASSRFDYYGYTF
.,TRBV20-1,TRBJ1-4,.,TGCAGTCCCTCAGAAAATGAAAAACTGTTTTTT,CSPSENEKLFF
many,TRBV28,TRBJ2-5,TRBD1,TGTGCCAGCAGCATAGGACAGGGCTCAGTAGAAACTATGGAGACCCAGTACTTC,CASSIGQGSVETMETQYF
few,TRBV6-1,TRBJ1-1,TRBD1,TGTGCCAGCACCCGAACAGGGGTCACTGAAGCTTTCTTT,CASTRTGVTEAFF
many,TRBV19,TRBJ2-7,.,TGTGCCAGTAGTATCCAGGACAGTCTTTACGAGCAGTACTTC,CASSIQDSLYEQYF
few,TRBV3-1,TRBJ1-4,.,TGTGCCAGCAGCCAAAGTGAAGGATTCGAAAAACTGTTTTTT,CASSQSEGFEKLFF
many,TRBV2,TRBJ1-5,.,TGTGCCAGCAGTGAACAGGCAGGGGAGAGGCAGCCCCAGCATTTT,CASSEQAGERQPQHF
few,TRBV5-1,TRBJ2-7,.,TGCGCCAGCAGCTTTGGGCAGGGAGCCTCCTACGAGCAGTACTTC,CASSFGQGASYEQYF
.,TRBV7-3,TRBJ1-1,TRBD1,TGTGCCAGCAGCATGACAGGGGCTACTGAAGCTTTCTTT,CASSMTGATEAFF
.,TRBV20-1,TRBJ1-2,.,TGCAGTGCTAGTGATTGGGCTAACTATGGCTACACCTTC,CSASDWANYGYTF
many,TRBV20-1,TRBJ2-5,TRBD2,TGCAGTGCTAGAGGCCCTAGCGGGAGGGAGACCCAGTACTTC,CSARGPSGRETQYF
many,TRBV7-8,TRBJ1-2,.,TGTGCCAGCAGCCCCCAGACGGGGGGCCATGGCTACACCTTC,CASSPQTGGHGYTF
many,TRBV4-1,TRBJ2-1,.,TGCGCCAGCAGCCAAGAAGGGAGGGGGGAATATGAGCAGTTCTTC,CASSQEGRGEYEQFF